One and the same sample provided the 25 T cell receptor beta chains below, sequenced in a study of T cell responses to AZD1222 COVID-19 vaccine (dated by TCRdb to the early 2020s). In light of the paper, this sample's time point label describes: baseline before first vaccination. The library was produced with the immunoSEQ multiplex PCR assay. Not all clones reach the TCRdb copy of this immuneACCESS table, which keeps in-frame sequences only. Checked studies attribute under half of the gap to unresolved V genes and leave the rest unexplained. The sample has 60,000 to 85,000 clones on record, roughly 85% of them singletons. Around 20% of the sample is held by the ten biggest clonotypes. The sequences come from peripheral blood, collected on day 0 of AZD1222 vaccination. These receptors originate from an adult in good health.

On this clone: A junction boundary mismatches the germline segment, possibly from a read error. The chain's CDR3 is CATLMKSVF. The CDR3 coding sequence is TGTGCCACCCTAATGAAGTCTGTTTTT. The rearrangement joins TRBV19 to TRBJ1-4; D gene ambiguous. CDR1 is LNHDA and CDR2 is SQIVND in the germline V gene (reference sequence). This CDR3 has 9 residues.

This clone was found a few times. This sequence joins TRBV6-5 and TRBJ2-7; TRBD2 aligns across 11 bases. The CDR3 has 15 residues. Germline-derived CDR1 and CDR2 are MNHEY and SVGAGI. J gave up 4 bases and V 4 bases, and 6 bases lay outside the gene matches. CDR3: CASSSSSGGPYEQYF. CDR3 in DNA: TGTGCCAGCAGTTCTTCTAGCGGGGGGCCTTACGAGCAGTACTTC.

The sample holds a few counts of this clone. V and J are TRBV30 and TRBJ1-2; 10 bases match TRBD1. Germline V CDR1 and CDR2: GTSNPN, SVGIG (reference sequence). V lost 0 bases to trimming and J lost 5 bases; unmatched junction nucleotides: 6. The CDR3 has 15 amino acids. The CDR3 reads CAWSVKTGQGYGYTF. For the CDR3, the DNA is TGTGCCTGGAGTGTAAAAACGGGACAGGGGTATGGCTACACCTTC.

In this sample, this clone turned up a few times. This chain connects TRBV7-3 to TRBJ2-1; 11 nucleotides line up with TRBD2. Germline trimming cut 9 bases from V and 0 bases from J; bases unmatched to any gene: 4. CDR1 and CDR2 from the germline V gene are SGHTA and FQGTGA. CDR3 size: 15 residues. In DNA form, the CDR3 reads TGTGCCAGTCATACTAGCGGGGGCTCCTACAATGAGCAGTTCTTC. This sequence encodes CASHTSGGSYNEQFF.

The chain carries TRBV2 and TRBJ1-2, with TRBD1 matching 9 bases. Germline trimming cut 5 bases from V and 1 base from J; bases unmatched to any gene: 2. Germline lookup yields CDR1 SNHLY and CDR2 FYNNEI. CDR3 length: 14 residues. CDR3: CASSWDRDNYGYTF. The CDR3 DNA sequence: TGTGCCAGCAGTTGGGACAGGGATAACTATGGCTACACCTTC.

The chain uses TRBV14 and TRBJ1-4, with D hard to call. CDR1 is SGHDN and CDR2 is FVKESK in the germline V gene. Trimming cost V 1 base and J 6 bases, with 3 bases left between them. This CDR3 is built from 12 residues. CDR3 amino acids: CASSQVHEKLFF. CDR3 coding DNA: TGTGCCAGCAGCCAAGTTCATGAAAAACTGTTTTTT.

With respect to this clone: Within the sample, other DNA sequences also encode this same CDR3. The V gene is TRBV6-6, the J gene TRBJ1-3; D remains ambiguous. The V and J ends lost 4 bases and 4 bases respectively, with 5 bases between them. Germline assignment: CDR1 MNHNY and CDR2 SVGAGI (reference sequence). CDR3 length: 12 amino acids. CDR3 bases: TGTGCCAGCAGTTCCCCCGGAAACACCATATATTTT. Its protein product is CASSSPGNTIYF.

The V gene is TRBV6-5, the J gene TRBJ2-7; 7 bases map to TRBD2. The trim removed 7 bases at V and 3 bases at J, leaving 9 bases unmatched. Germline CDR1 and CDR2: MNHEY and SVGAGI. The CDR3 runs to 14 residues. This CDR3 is CASTPVGGSYEQYF. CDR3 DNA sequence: TGTGCCAGCACCCCGGTGGGCGGGAGCTACGAGCAGTACTTC.

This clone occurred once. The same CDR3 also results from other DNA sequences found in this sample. CDR3 in DNA: TGTGCCAGCAGCCCAGGACAGGACTATGGCTACACCTTC. It specifies CASSPGQDYGYTF. The chain recombines TRBV11-2 with TRBJ1-2, with TRBD1 matching 7 bases. The ends lost 5 bases at V and 3 bases at J; junction bases unmatched: 3. CDR1 and CDR2 (germline): SGHAT, FQNNGV. CDR3 length equals 13 residues.

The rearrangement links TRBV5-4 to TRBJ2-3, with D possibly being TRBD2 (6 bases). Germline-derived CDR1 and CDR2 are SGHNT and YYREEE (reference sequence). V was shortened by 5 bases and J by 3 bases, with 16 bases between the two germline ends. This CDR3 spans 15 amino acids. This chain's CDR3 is CASSRRASVTDTQYF. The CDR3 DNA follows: TGTGCCAGCAGTCGCCGGGCTAGCGTGACAGATACGCAGTATTTT.

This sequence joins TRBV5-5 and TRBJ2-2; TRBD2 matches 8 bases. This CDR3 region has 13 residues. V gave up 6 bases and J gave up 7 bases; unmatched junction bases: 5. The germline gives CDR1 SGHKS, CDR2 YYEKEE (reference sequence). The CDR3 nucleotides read TGTGCCAGCAACCTTCGGGAGGGCGGGGAGCTGTTTTTT. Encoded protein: CASNLREGGELFF. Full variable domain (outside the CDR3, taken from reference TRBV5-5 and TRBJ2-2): DAGVTQSPTHLIKTRGQQVTLRCSPISGHKSVSWYQQVLGQGPQFIFQYYEKEERGRGNFPDRFSARQFPNYSSELNVNALLLGDSALYLCASNLREGGELFFGEGSRLTVL.

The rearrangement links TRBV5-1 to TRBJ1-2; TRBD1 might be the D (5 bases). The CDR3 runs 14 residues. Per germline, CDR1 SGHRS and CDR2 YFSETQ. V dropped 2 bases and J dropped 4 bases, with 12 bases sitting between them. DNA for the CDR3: TGCGCCAGCAGCTTACAGGAACCGACCTATGGCTACACCTTC. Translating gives CASSLQEPTYGYTF.

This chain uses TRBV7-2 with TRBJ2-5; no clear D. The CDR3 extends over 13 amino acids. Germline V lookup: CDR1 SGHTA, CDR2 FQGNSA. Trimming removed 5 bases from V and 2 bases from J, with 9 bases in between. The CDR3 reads CASSHGEQETQYF. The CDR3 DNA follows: TGTGCCAGCAGCCATGGGGAACAAGAGACCCAGTACTTC. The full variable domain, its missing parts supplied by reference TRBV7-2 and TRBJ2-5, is GAGVSQSPSNKVTEKGKDVELRCDPISGHTALYWYRQSLGQGLEFLIYFQGNSAPDKSGLPSDRFSAERTGGSVSTLTIQRTQQEDSAVYLCASSHGEQETQYFGPGTRLLVL.

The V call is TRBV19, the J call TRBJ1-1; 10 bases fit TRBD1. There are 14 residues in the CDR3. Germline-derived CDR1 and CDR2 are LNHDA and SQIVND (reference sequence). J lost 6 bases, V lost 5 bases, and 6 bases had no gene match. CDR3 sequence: CASSWGQGLPEAFF. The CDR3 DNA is TGTGCCAGTAGTTGGGGACAGGGGTTACCTGAAGCTTTCTTT.

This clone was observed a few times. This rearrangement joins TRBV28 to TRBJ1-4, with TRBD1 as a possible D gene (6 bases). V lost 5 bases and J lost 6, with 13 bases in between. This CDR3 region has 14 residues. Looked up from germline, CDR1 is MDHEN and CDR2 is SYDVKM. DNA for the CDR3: TGTGCCAGCAGTCAACAGGGTCCCTATGAAAAACTGTTTTTT. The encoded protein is CASSQQGPYEKLFF.

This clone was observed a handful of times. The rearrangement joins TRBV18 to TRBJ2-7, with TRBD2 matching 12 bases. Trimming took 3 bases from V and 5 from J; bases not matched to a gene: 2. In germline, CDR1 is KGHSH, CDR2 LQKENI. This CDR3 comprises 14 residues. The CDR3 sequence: CASSPTSGSDEQYF. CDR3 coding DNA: TGTGCCAGCTCACCGACTAGCGGGAGTGACGAGCAGTACTTC.

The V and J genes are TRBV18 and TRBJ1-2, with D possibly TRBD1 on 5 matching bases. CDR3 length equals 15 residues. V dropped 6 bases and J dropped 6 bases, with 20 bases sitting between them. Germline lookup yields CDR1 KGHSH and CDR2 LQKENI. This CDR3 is CASSLKPGQGDGYTF. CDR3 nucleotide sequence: TGTGCCAGCTCCCTCAAACCGGGGCAGGGAGATGGCTACACCTTC.

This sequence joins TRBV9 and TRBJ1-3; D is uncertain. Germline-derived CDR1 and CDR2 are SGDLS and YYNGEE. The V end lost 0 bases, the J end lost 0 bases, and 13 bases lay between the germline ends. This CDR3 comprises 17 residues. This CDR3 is CASSVVGSSASGNTIYF. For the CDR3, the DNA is TGTGCCAGCAGCGTAGTGGGCAGCTCAGCCTCTGGAAACACCATATATTTT.

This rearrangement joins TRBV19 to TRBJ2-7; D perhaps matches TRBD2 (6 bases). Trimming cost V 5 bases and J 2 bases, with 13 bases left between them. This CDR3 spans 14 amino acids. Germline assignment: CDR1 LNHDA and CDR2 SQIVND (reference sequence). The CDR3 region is CASSAGPHPYEQYF. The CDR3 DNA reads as TGTGCCAGTAGTGCGGGACCTCACCCCTACGAGCAGTACTTC.

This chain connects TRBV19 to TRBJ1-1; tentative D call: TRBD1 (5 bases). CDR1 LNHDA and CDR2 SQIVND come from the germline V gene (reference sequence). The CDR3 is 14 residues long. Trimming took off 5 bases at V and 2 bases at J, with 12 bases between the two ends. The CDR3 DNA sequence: TGTGCCAGTAGTCACAAGGGGTTTAACACTGAAGCTTTCTTT. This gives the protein CASSHKGFNTEAFF.

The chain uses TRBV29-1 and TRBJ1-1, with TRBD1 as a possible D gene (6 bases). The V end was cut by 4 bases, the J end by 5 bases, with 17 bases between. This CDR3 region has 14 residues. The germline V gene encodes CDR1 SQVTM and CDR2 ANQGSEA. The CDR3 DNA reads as TGCAGCGTTGTTGACGCAGGGGAATCGACTGAAGCTTTCTTT. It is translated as CSVVDAGESTEAFF.

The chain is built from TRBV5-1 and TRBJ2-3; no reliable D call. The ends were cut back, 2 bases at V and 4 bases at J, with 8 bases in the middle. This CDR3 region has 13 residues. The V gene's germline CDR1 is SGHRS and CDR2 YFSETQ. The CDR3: CASSFEGSDTQYF. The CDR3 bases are TGCGCCAGCAGCTTTGAAGGGTCAGATACGCAGTATTTT. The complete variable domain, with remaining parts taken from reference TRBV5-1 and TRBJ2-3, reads KAGVTQTPRYLIKTRGQQVTLSCSPISGHRSVSWYQQTPGQGLQFLFEYFSETQRNKGNFPGRFSGRQFSNSRSEMNVSTLELGDSALYLCASSFEGSDTQYFGPGTRLTVL.

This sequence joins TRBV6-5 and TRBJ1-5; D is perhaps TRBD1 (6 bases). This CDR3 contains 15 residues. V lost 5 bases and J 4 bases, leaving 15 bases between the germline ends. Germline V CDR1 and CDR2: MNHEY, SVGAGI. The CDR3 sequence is CASSTHKGGNQPQHF. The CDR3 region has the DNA TGTGCCAGCAGTACTCATAAAGGGGGGAATCAGCCCCAGCATTTT.

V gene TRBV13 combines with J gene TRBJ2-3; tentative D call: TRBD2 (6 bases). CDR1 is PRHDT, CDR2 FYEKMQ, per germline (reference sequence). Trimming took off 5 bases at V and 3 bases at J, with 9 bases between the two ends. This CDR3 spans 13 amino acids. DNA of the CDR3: TGTGCCAGCAGCACGGGGGTTACAGATACGCAGTATTTT. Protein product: CASSTGVTDTQYF.

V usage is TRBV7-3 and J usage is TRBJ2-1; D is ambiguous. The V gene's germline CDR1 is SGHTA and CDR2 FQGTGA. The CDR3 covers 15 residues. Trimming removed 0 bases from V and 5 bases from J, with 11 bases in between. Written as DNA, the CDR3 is TGTGCCAGCAGCTTAACCCGTGGTCCAGACAATGAGCAGTTCTTC. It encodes CASSLTRGPDNEQFF.